Each of the 28 T cell receptor beta chains below was sequenced from the same sample in a study of glioma-infiltrating T cells after dendritic cell vaccination. TCRdb's table, derived via immunoSEQ multiplex PCR, lists solely in-frame clones and lacks some. This sample has about 65,000 clones, with roughly 86% found just once. Described time point: after dendritic cell vaccination, including at tumor progression/relapse. The source was blood, collected after dendritic cell vaccination. The source is a human donor with glioblastoma.

This clone came up a few times. The chain carries TRBV5-8 and TRBJ2-7; tentative D call: TRBD1 (6 bases). The CDR3 runs to 17 residues. The germline CDR1 and CDR2 sequences are SGHTS and YDEGEE. Trimming stripped 4 bases from V and 5 bases from J, with 25 bases between. The CDR3 reads CASSPPLSTRGSDEQYF. The DNA for the CDR3 is TGTGCCAGCAGCCCCCCCCTGAGCACTAGGGGGTCCGACGAGCAGTACTTC. The full variable domain, with the rest looked up from reference TRBV5-8 and TRBJ2-7, is EAGVTQSPTHLIKTRGQQATLRCSPISGHTSVYWYQQALGLGLQFLLWYDEGEERNRGNFPPRFSGRQFPNYSSELNVNALELEDSALYLCASSPPLSTRGSDEQYFGPGTRLTVT.

This chain connects TRBV9 to TRBJ1-1; D perhaps matches TRBD1 (5 bases). The germline gives CDR1 SGDLS, CDR2 YYNGEE. The CDR3 has 16 amino acids. Trimming pared 2 bases from V and 3 bases from J, leaving 17 bases between. The CDR3: CASSVGQGGGYTEAFF. The CDR3 DNA follows: TGTGCCAGCAGCGTTGGTCAGGGTGGAGGGTACACTGAAGCTTTCTTT.

The chain is built from TRBV4-3 and TRBJ2-7; 11 bases are shared with TRBD2. Trimming at V came to 3 bases and at J to 3 bases, leaving 4 bases not matched to a gene. CDR1 and CDR2 (germline): LGHNA, YSLEER. CDR3 size: 15 residues. CDR3 DNA: TGCGCCAGCAGCCAGCTACTAGCGGGGGACTACGAGCAGTACTTC. Translation: CASSQLLAGDYEQYF.

This chain links TRBV19 with TRBJ1-1; 7 positions agree with TRBD1. The CDR3 contains 13 residues. From germline, CDR1 is LNHDA and CDR2 SQIVND (reference sequence). Germline trimming cut 5 bases from V and 5 bases from J; bases unmatched to any gene: 5. CDR3 coding DNA: TGTGCCAGTAGTGCGCACAGGGGAACTGAAGCTTTCTTT. As protein: CASSAHRGTEAFF.

The chain uses TRBV7-2 and TRBJ1-4; weak D call: TRBD1 (5 bases). CDR1 is SGHTA, CDR2 FQGNSA, per germline. V lost 5 bases and J lost 8, with 15 bases in between. CDR3 length equals 14 residues. CDR3 amino acids: CASSPGLPGEKLFF. The CDR3 bases are TGTGCCAGCAGCCCGGGACTCCCTGGGGAAAAACTGTTTTTT.

The genes are TRBV6-1 and TRBJ1-4; TRBD1 agrees at 8 bases. This CDR3 region has 14 residues. Germline V gives CDR1 MNHNS, CDR2 SASEGT. The V gene end was trimmed by 6 bases and the J gene end by 5 bases; junction bases not matched to a gene: 5. The CDR3 reads CASRDREGNEKLFF. The DNA of the CDR3 is TGTGCCAGCAGGGACAGGGAAGGGAATGAAAAACTGTTTTTT.

The genes are TRBV11-1 and TRBJ2-3, with unresolved D. The V end was cut by 4 bases, the J end by 2 bases, with 10 bases between. This CDR3 spans 14 amino acids. Germline CDR1 is SGHAT and CDR2 is FQDESV (reference sequence). CDR3 sequence: CASSSTGFTDTQYF. The CDR3 DNA sequence: TGTGCCAGCAGCTCGACTGGTTTCACAGATACGCAGTATTTT.

This rearrangement joins TRBV11-2 to TRBJ2-2; no firm D call. V lost 4 bases, J lost 7 bases, and 7 bases lay in between. Germline loops: CDR1 SGHAT, CDR2 FQNNGV. This CDR3 comprises 12 residues. CDR3 DNA: TGTGCCAGCAGCTCCGCGCTCGGGGAGCTGTTTTTT. Residues: CASSSALGELFF.

CDR3 protein: CASSSPSGITDTQYF. The CDR3 nucleotides read TGTGCCAGCAGCTCCCCAAGCGGGATTACAGATACGCAGTATTTT. V usage is TRBV7-9 and J usage is TRBJ2-3; 7 bases align to TRBD2. Germline V gene lookup returns CDR1 SEHNR and CDR2 FQNEAQ (reference sequence). The CDR3 length is 15 residues. The V and J ends lost 4 bases and 3 bases, in that order; junction bases with no gene match: 7.

The chain is built from TRBV5-8 and TRBJ2-5, with 8 bases aligning to TRBD2. Germline V gene sequence: CDR1 SGHTS, CDR2 YDEGEE. V lost 1 base, J lost 5 bases, and 7 bases stayed unmatched. CDR3 length: 15 amino acids. The CDR3 region has the DNA TGTGCCAGCAGCTTGACCGGGGGGGCTCGGGAGACCCAGTACTTC. It specifies CASSLTGGARETQYF.

In its sample, this clone was seen a few times. This chain connects TRBV7-2 to TRBJ2-7; TRBD2 agrees at 11 bases. V lost 5 bases, J lost 2 bases, and 5 bases stayed unmatched. The germline V gene has CDR1 SGHTA and CDR2 FQGNSA. CDR3 length: 15 residues. The CDR3 protein is CASSLLAGDPYEQYF. The CDR3 DNA is TGTGCCAGCAGCCTACTAGCGGGAGACCCCTACGAGCAGTACTTC.

This sequence joins TRBV29-1 and TRBJ2-7, with D hard to call. From germline, CDR1 is SQVTM and CDR2 ANQGSEA. This CDR3 has 13 amino acids. Trimming pared 4 bases from V and 2 bases from J, leaving 12 bases between. The CDR3 DNA is TGCAGCGTTGTTGTCCGGTTACCCTACGAGCAGTACTTC. Residues: CSVVVRLPYEQYF.

The chain joins TRBV19 to TRBJ2-7, with 8 bases lining up with TRBD2. With 4 bases clipped from V and 4 bases from J, the junction kept 21 bases outside the gene matches. The CDR3 extends over 19 amino acids. Per the germline V gene, CDR1 is LNHDA and CDR2 is SQIVND (reference sequence). CDR3: CASSNRRTWSREGGYEQYF. The CDR3 DNA follows: TGTGCCAGTAGTAATAGGAGGACCTGGAGTCGGGAGGGTGGTTACGAGCAGTACTTC.

The CDR3 loop is CASSNRVNYGYTF. The CDR3 nucleotides read TGTGCCAGCAGCAACAGGGTTAACTATGGCTACACCTTC. The rearrangement links TRBV5-4 to TRBJ1-2, with D tentatively TRBD1 (6 bases). V was pared by 4 bases and J by 1 base, with 8 bases between. Per the germline V gene, CDR1 is SGHNT and CDR2 is YYREEE (reference sequence). CDR3 length equals 13 residues.

The chain combines TRBV10-2 with TRBJ2-1; the match to TRBD2 covers 11 bases. CDR1 WSHSY and CDR2 SAAADI come from the germline V gene. This CDR3 has 14 amino acids. V lost 4 bases, J lost 6 bases, and 2 bases stayed unmatched. Here the CDR3 reads CASSVSGRGNEQFF. The CDR3 nucleotides read TGCGCCAGCAGTGTTAGCGGGAGGGGCAATGAGCAGTTCTTC.

The chain has TRBV19 and TRBJ1-5; 8 bases fit TRBD1. V dropped 3 bases and J dropped 8; count of bases not matched to a gene: 6. Germline CDR1 reads LNHDA; CDR2 reads SQIVND (reference sequence). The CDR3 runs to 14 residues. CDR3 loop: CASSMTGVMEPQHF. The CDR3 DNA follows: TGTGCCAGTAGTATGACAGGGGTCATGGAGCCCCAGCATTTT.

This clone was detected only once. The chain recombines TRBV29-1 with TRBJ2-3, with TRBD2 matching 10 bases. V shed 6 bases and J 6 bases; nucleotides not matched to a gene: 15. The CDR3 spans 16 residues. Germline CDR1 and CDR2: SQVTM and ANQGSEA. The CDR3 protein is CSVPLRPSGRPDTQYF. The DNA for the CDR3 is TGCAGCGTACCCCTTCGCCCTAGCGGGAGACCGGATACGCAGTATTTT.

The chain employs TRBV4-1 and TRBJ1-5, with TRBD1 matching 9 bases. This CDR3 region has 16 residues. Germline trimming cut 3 bases from V and 2 bases from J; bases unmatched to any gene: 5. Germline loops: CDR1 MGHRA, CDR2 YSYEKL. CDR3 residues: CASSQGDRGGNQPQHF. Written as DNA, the CDR3 is TGCGCCAGCAGCCAGGGCGACAGGGGGGGCAATCAGCCCCAGCATTTT.

In its sample, this clone was seen once. This rearrangement joins TRBV19 to TRBJ2-7; the match to TRBD1 covers 7 bases. V lost 4 bases and J lost 3; bases outside the gene matches: 6. From germline, CDR1 is LNHDA and CDR2 SQIVND (reference sequence). This CDR3 is 14 amino acids long. CDR3 residues: CASSNTDRVYEQYF. The DNA of the CDR3 is TGTGCCAGTAGTAACACTGACAGGGTCTACGAGCAGTACTTC.

The chain combines TRBV6-5 with TRBJ2-7, with 9 bases matching TRBD2. The CDR3 has 16 residues. The germline V gene has CDR1 MNHEY and CDR2 SVGAGI. V dropped 0 bases and J dropped 7; count of bases not matched to a gene: 10. CDR3 nucleotide sequence: TGTGCCAGCAGTTACTCGTGGGCTAGCGGGACGGGTGAGCAGTACTTC. Translating it yields CASSYSWASGTGEQYF.

The CDR3 is CASRFRDTEAFF. As DNA, the CDR3 is TGTGCCAGCAGGTTCAGGGACACTGAAGCTTTCTTT. The rearrangement uses TRBV6-6 and TRBJ1-1; D perhaps matches TRBD1 (5 bases). CDR3 length: 12 residues. Germline loops: CDR1 MNHNY, CDR2 SVGAGI (reference sequence). V lost 6 bases and J 3 bases, leaving 8 bases between the germline ends.

The chain employs TRBV7-9 and TRBJ1-4; the match to TRBD1 covers 12 bases. Germline values: CDR1 SEHNR, CDR2 FQNEAQ (reference sequence). V was clipped by 0 bases and J by 7 bases; unmatched bases: 6. CDR3 length: 17 amino acids. The CDR3 here is CASSLARPGQGAEKLFF. As DNA, the CDR3 is TGTGCCAGCAGCTTAGCCCGTCCGGGACAGGGGGCTGAAAAACTGTTTTTT.

The genes are TRBV5-4 and TRBJ2-1; 8 bases align to TRBD2. CDR1 is SGHNT and CDR2 is YYREEE in the germline V gene (reference sequence). J gave up 7 bases and V 1 base, and 4 bases lay outside the gene matches. This CDR3 is built from 14 residues. CDR3 amino acids: CASSLRGGRNEQFF. As DNA, the CDR3 is TGTGCCAGCAGCTTGCGGGGGGGCCGGAATGAGCAGTTCTTC. Complete variable domain (other parts from reference TRBV5-4 and TRBJ2-1): ETGVTQSPTHLIKTRGQQVTLRCSSQSGHNTVSWYQQALGQGPQFIFQYYREEENGRGNFPPRFSGLQFPNYSSELNVNALELDDSALYLCASSLRGGRNEQFFGPGTRLTVL.

The chain links TRBV2 to TRBJ2-7, with a possible D match to TRBD2 (6 bases). V lost 6 bases to trimming and J lost 0 bases, with 6 bases between them. From germline, CDR1 is SNHLY and CDR2 FYNNEI. CDR3 length equals 12 residues. CDR3 region: CASREGSYEQYF. CDR3 coding DNA: TGTGCCAGCAGGGAGGGCTCCTACGAGCAGTACTTC. Supplemented by reference TRBV2 and TRBJ2-7, the full variable domain reads EPEVTQTPSHQVTQMGQEVILRCVPISNHLYFYWYRQILGQKVEFLVSFYNNEISEKSEIFDDQFSVERPDGSNFTLKIRSTKLEDSAMYFCASREGSYEQYFGPGTRLTVT.

This chain's CDR3 is CASSLGQGAEQYF. The CDR3 coding sequence is TGTGCCAGCAGCTTAGGACAGGGGGCCGAGCAGTACTTC. This sequence joins TRBV7-3 and TRBJ2-7; 11 bases map to TRBD1. Germline CDR1 SGHTA, CDR2 FQGTGA. The CDR3 loop spans 13 amino acids. V dropped 2 bases and J dropped 6; count of bases not matched to a gene: 0.

V usage is TRBV7-2 and J usage is TRBJ2-3; tentative D call: TRBD2 (5 bases). Germline V gene data show CDR1 as SGHTA and CDR2 as FQGNSA. V dropped 4 bases and J dropped 7 bases, with 27 bases sitting between them. The CDR3 extends over 18 amino acids. The CDR3 region has the DNA TGTGCCAGCAGCTCCCCCCCCACGGGGTGGCCCTCAGTGCATACGCAGTATTTT. This encodes CASSSPPTGWPSVHTQYF.

The gene calls are TRBV27 and TRBJ2-1; D might be TRBD2 (6 bases). The ends were cut back, 6 bases at V and 7 bases at J, with 22 bases in the middle. Looked up from germline, CDR1 is MNHEY and CDR2 is SMNVEV (reference sequence). The CDR3 contains 16 residues. The CDR3 spells CASSFDLALFANEQFF. The CDR3 DNA reads TGTGCCAGCAGCTTTGATCTAGCGCTCTTTGCGAATGAGCAGTTCTTC.

CDR3 sequence reads: CASSNREPNEKLFF. CDR3 coding DNA: TGTGCCAGCAGCAACCGGGAACCCAATGAAAAACTGTTTTTT. The V call is TRBV11-3, the J call TRBJ1-4; D gene uncertain. V was pared by 5 bases and J by 5 bases, with 12 bases between. The CDR3 runs to 14 residues. CDR1 and CDR2 (germline): SGHNT, YENEEA.